A selection of T cell receptor beta chains follows, all from one sample in a study of identical twins. TCRdb processed the 5' RACE reads anew with MiXCR; each CDR3 protein has one entry. The sample has under 300,000 distinct CDR3 sequences, roughly 7.1% seen once. This sample also appeared in a second study, on T cells expressing NK-cell markers.

Material for sequencing was CD8+ T cells sorted from blood. Receptors originate from a young woman in good health. Both conserved end residues are part of each CDR3. D genes are given only for firm matches. Expanded clones are given a class, and other clones once, few, many or no size at all.

J gene: TRBJ2-5
clone size: NA
V gene: TRBV12-3/TRBV12-4
D gene: NA
CDR3 protein: CASSLADGLRAGQDF
CDR3 DNA: TGTGCCAGCAGTTTAGCGGACGGGCTTAGGGCGGGGCAGGACTTC

J gene: TRBJ2-3
clone size: few
V gene: TRBV9
D gene: NA
CDR3 protein: CASSGRLSGEEDTQYF
CDR3 DNA: TGTGCCAGCAGCGGCAGACTCTCCGGGGAGGAAGATACGCAGTATTTT

J gene: TRBJ2-3
clone size: few
V gene: TRBV5-5
D gene: TRBD1
CDR3 protein: CASSLDFRGPLATDTQYF
CDR3 DNA: TGTGCCAGCAGCTTGGATTTTAGGGGGCCCCTTGCCACAGATACGCAGTATTTT

J gene: TRBJ2-5
clone size: many
V gene: TRBV7-6
D gene: NA
CDR3 protein: CASSLAETQYF
CDR3 DNA: TGTGCCAGTTCCTTAGCTGAGACCCAGTACTTC

J gene: TRBJ2-1
clone size: few
V gene: TRBV6-1
D gene: TRBD2
CDR3 protein: CASSPGTSHLDEQFF
CDR3 DNA: TGTGCCAGCAGTCCCGGGACTAGCCACTTGGATGAGCAGTTCTTC

J gene: TRBJ2-1
clone size: many
V gene: TRBV5-1
D gene: TRBD1
CDR3 protein: CASNIGQGAHEQFF
CDR3 DNA: TGCGCCAGCAACATCGGGCAGGGGGCCCATGAGCAGTTCTTC

J gene: TRBJ1-1
clone size: many
V gene: TRBV29-1
D gene: NA
CDR3 protein: CSVPGTMNTEAFF
CDR3 DNA: TGCAGCGTGCCCGGGACAATGAACACTGAAGCTTTCTTT

J gene: TRBJ2-1
clone size: once
V gene: TRBV12-3/TRBV12-4
D gene: NA
CDR3 protein: CAISSLAENEQFF
CDR3 DNA: TGTGCCATCAGCTCACTAGCAGAGAATGAGCAGTTCTTC

J gene: TRBJ1-1
clone size: NA
V gene: TRBV10-3
D gene: NA
CDR3 protein: CAISEVLRGPNTEAFF
CDR3 DNA: TGTGCCATCAGTGAGGTCCTCCGCGGACCCAACACTGAAGCTTTCTTT

J gene: TRBJ2-5
clone size: few
V gene: TRBV7-9
D gene: NA
CDR3 protein: CASSPPDSQETQYF
CDR3 DNA: TGTGCCAGCAGCCCGCCGGACAGCCAAGAGACCCAGTACTTC

J gene: TRBJ2-7
clone size: NA
V gene: TRBV29-1
D gene: NA
CDR3 protein: CSVEAPGVSYEQYF
CDR3 DNA: TGCAGCGTTGAGGCGCCAGGGGTTTCCTACGAGCAGTACTTC

J gene: TRBJ1-2
clone size: few
V gene: TRBV5-6
D gene: NA
CDR3 protein: CASSLRFVDGDYGYTF
CDR3 DNA: TGTGCCAGCAGCTTGAGATTTGTGGACGGAGACTATGGCTACACCTTC

J gene: TRBJ1-2
clone size: NA
V gene: TRBV7-2
D gene: NA
CDR3 protein: CASSLAWQGNNYGYTF
CDR3 DNA: TGTGCCAGCAGCTTAGCGTGGCAGGGGAACAACTATGGCTACACCTTC

J gene: TRBJ1-1
clone size: few
V gene: TRBV5-1
D gene: NA
CDR3 protein: CASSPGGLPGTEAFF
CDR3 DNA: TGCGCCAGCAGCCCGGGGGGGCTTCCCGGGACTGAAGCTTTCTTT

J gene: TRBJ2-5
clone size: NA
V gene: TRBV12-3/TRBV12-4
D gene: NA
CDR3 protein: CASSLAGGHWETQYF
CDR3 DNA: TGTGCCAGCAGTTTAGCAGGGGGGCATTGGGAGACCCAGTACTTC

J gene: TRBJ2-3
clone size: few
V gene: TRBV7-2
D gene: NA
CDR3 protein: CASSLGWTTDTQYF
CDR3 DNA: TGTGCCAGCAGCTTAGGGTGGACTACAGATACGCAGTATTTT

J gene: TRBJ2-5
clone size: NA
V gene: TRBV10-3
D gene: TRBD1
CDR3 protein: CAISEPGTGEETQYF
CDR3 DNA: TGTGCCATCAGTGAGCCCGGGACAGGGGAAGAGACCCAGTACTTC

J gene: TRBJ2-1
clone size: few
V gene: TRBV6-2/TRBV6-3
D gene: NA
CDR3 protein: CASSYGVGNEQFF
CDR3 DNA: TGTGCCAGCAGTTACGGTGTGGGCAATGAGCAGTTCTTC

J gene: TRBJ2-1
clone size: many
V gene: TRBV12-3/TRBV12-4
D gene: TRBD2
CDR3 protein: CASSFGTSGKDEQFF
CDR3 DNA: TGTGCCAGCAGTTTCGGGACTAGCGGGAAAGATGAGCAGTTCTTC

J gene: TRBJ2-1
clone size: few
V gene: TRBV13
D gene: TRBD1
CDR3 protein: CASSWGTGGPGFREYNEQFF
CDR3 DNA: TGTGCCAGCAGCTGGGGGACAGGTGGCCCTGGGTTTCGAGAATACAATGAGCAGTTCTTC

J gene: TRBJ2-7
clone size: many
V gene: TRBV5-1
D gene: NA
CDR3 protein: CASSWNAYEQYF
CDR3 DNA: TGCGCCAGCAGCTGGAACGCCTACGAGCAGTACTTC

J gene: TRBJ1-1
clone size: few
V gene: TRBV2
D gene: NA
CDR3 protein: CASSEPRQVVNTEAFF
CDR3 DNA: TGTGCCAGCAGTGAGCCCCGACAGGTTGTGAACACTGAAGCTTTCTTT

J gene: TRBJ1-3
clone size: NA
V gene: TRBV12-3/TRBV12-4
D gene: TRBD1
CDR3 protein: CASRPTGHGNTIYF
CDR3 DNA: TGTGCCAGCAGGCCGACAGGGCACGGAAACACCATATATTTT

J gene: TRBJ2-7
clone size: NA
V gene: TRBV4-1
D gene: TRBD2
CDR3 protein: CASSQGAWGGRYEQYF
CDR3 DNA: TGCGCCAGCAGCCAAGGAGCGTGGGGCGGGAGGTACGAGCAGTACTTC

J gene: TRBJ2-7
clone size: NA
V gene: TRBV11-2
D gene: TRBD2
CDR3 protein: CASSAGLAGRSYEQYF
CDR3 DNA: TGTGCCAGCAGCGCCGGACTAGCGGGACGCTCCTACGAGCAGTACTTC

J gene: TRBJ1-1
clone size: few
V gene: TRBV25-1
D gene: NA
CDR3 protein: CATRLGDTEAFF
CDR3 DNA: TGTGCCACCCGCCTGGGGGACACTGAAGCTTTCTTT

J gene: TRBJ1-5
clone size: many
V gene: TRBV12-3/TRBV12-4
D gene: NA
CDR3 protein: CASAQEALTWHQPQHF
CDR3 DNA: TGTGCCAGTGCTCAGGAGGCGTTGACTTGGCATCAGCCCCAGCATTTT